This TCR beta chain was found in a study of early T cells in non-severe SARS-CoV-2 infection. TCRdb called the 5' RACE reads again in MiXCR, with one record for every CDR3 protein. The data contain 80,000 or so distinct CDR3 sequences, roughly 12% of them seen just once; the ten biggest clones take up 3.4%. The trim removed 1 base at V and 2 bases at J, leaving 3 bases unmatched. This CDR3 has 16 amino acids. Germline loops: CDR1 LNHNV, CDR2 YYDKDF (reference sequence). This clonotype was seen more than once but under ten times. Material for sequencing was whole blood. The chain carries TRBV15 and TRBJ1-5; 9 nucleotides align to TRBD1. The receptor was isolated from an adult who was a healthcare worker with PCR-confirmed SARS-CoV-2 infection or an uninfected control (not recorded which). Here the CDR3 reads CATSRGQGVGNQPQHF. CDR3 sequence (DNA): TGTGCCACCAGCAGAGGACAGGGGGTCGGCAATCAGCCCCAGCATTTT.